This TCR beta chain derives from a study of radiotherapy plus CTLA-4 blockade in lung cancer. Study information: Disease control was seen in approximately 29% of patients, objective responses in roughly 17%. The study, taken as a whole, reports: Early blood T cell clone changes and increased post-radiation serum interferon-beta were reportedly the strongest response predictors. Following radiotherapy plus ipilimumab, tumor-derived TCR clones expanded in the blood.

The protocol was immunoSEQ multiplex PCR, while the TCRdb copy is restricted to in-frame clones and leaves out a portion. The table has nearly 95,000 clones, around 80% seen once. Details on this clone: Its specificity is not known.

Trimming removed 10 bases at V and 4 bases at J, with 11 bases between. This CDR3 has 12 residues. Germline V lookup: CDR1 MDHEN, CDR2 SYDVKM. The V call is TRBV28, the J call TRBJ1-5; TRBD1 is a possible D gene (5 bases). This receptor was identified in a human donor with non-small cell lung cancer that progressed on radiotherapy plus ipilimumab. Sequenced material: peripheral blood, taken from a patient treated with radiotherapy plus ipilimumab. In DNA form, the CDR3 reads TGTGCCACCCGGGACCAAAATCAGCCCCAGCATTTT. Encoded protein: CATRDQNQPQHF.